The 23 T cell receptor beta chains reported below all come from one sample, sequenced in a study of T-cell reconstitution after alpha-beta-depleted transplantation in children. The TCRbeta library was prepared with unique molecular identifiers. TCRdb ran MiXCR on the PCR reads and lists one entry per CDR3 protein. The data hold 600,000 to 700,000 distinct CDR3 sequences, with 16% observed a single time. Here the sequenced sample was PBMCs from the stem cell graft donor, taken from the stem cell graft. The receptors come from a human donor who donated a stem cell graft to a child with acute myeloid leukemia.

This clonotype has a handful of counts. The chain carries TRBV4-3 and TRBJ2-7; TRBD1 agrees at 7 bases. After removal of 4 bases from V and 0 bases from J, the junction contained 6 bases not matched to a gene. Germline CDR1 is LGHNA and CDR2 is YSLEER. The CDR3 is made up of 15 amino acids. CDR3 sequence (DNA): TGCGCCAGCAGCCTATTTGAGGGGGCCTCCTACGAGCAGTACTTC. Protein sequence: CASSLFEGASYEQYF.

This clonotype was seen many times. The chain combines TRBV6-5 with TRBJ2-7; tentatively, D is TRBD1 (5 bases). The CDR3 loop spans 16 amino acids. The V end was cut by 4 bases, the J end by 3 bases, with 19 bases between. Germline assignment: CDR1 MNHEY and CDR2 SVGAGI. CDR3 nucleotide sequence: TGTGCCAGCAGTTTCGGAATACGGTCAGGGATCTACGAGCAGTACGTC. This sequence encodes CASSFGIRSGIYEQYV.

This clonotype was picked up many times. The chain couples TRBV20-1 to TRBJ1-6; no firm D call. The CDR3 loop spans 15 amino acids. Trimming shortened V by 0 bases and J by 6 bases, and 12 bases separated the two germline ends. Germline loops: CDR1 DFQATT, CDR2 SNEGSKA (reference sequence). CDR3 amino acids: CSARDTGGSNSPLHF. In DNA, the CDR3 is TGCAGTGCTAGAGATACGGGAGGGAGTAATTCACCCCTCCACTTT.

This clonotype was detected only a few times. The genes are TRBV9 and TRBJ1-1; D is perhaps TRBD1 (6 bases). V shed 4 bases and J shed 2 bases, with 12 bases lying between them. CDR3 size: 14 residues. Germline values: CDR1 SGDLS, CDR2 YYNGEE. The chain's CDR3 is CASSKQGGNTEAFF. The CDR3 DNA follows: TGTGCCAGCAGCAAACAAGGGGGAAACACTGAAGCTTTCTTT.

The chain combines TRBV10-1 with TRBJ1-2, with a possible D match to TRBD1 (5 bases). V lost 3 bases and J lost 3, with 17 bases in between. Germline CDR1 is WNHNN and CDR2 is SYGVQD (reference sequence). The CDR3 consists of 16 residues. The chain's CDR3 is CASSDIGDPTYYGYTF. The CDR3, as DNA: TGCGCCAGCAGTGATATCGGGGACCCAACCTACTATGGCTACACCTTC.

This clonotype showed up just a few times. The CDR3 region has the DNA TGTGCCAGCAGCCCACAATTCGGGACAGGGGTCTACAATGAGCAGTTCTTC. This encodes CASSPQFGTGVYNEQFF. The chain is built from TRBV3-1 and TRBJ2-1; 10 bases map to TRBD1. The CDR3 loop spans 17 amino acids. V dropped 4 bases and J dropped 3; count of bases not matched to a gene: 9. Germline values: CDR1 LGHDT, CDR2 YNNKEL (reference sequence).

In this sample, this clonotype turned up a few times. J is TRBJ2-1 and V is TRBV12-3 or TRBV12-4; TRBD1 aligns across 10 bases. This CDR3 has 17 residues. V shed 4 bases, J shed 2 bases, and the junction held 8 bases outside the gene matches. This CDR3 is CASSSRGDRGAYNEQFF. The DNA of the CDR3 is TGTGCCAGCAGTTCAAGAGGGGACAGGGGCGCCTACAATGAGCAGTTCTTC.

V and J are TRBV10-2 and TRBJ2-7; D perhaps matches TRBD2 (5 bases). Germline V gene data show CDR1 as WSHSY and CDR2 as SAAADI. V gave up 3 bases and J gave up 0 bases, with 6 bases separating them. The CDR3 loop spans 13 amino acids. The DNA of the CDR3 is TGCGCCAGCAGTGAAGAGGGCTCCTACGAGCAGTACGTC. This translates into CASSEEGSYEQYV.

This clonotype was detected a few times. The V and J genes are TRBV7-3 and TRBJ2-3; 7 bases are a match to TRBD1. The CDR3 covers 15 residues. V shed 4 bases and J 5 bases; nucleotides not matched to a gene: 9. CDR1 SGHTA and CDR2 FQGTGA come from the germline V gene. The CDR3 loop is CASSSTGSGEDTQYF. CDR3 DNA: TGTGCCAGCAGCTCGACAGGGTCAGGAGAAGATACGCAGTATTTT.

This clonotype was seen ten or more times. The CDR3 protein is CASSYSKYMNTEAFF. CDR3 DNA: TGTGCCAGCAGTTACTCTAAGTATATGAACACTGAAGCTTTCTTT. The J gene is TRBJ1-1, the V gene TRBV6-5; D is ambiguous. Trimming took 0 bases from V and 0 from J, leaving 8 bases between them. The CDR3 totals 15 residues. Germline loops: CDR1 MNHEY, CDR2 SVGAGI.

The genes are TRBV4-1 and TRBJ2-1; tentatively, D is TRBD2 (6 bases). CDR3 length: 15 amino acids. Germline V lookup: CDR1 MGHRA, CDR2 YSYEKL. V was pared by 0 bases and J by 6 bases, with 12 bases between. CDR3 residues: CASSQDPAGGNEQFF. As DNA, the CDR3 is TGCGCCAGCAGCCAAGACCCAGCGGGTGGCAATGAGCAGTTCTTC.

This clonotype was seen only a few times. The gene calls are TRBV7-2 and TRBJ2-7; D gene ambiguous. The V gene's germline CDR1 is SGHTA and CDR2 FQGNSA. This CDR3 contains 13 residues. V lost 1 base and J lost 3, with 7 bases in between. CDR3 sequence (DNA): TGTGCCAGCAGCTTAGGACGGAACTACGAGCAGTACGTC. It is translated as CASSLGRNYEQYV.

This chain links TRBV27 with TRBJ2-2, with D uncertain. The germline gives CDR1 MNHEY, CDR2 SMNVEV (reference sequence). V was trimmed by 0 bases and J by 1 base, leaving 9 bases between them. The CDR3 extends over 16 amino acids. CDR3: CASSLSPIMNTGELFF. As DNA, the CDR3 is TGTGCCAGCAGTTTATCCCCCATTATGAACACCGGGGAGCTGTTTTTT.

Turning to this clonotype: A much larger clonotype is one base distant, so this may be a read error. The chain's CDR3 is CASSEDRARETQYF. In nucleotides, the CDR3 is TGTGCCAGCAGTGAGGACAGGGCCCGAGAGACCCAGTACTTC. The rearrangement links TRBV25-1 to TRBJ2-5; 8 positions agree with TRBD1. V was clipped by 3 bases and J by 4 bases; unmatched bases: 4. The germline V gene has CDR1 MGHDK and CDR2 SYGVNS. The CDR3 has 14 residues. The full variable domain, in which reference TRBV25-1 and TRBJ2-5 provide the parts outside the CDR3, is EADIYQTPRYLVIGTGKKITLECSQTMGHDKMYWYQQDPGMELHLIHYSYGVNSTEKGDLSSESTVSRIRTEHFPLTLESARPSHTSQYLCASSEDRARETQYFGPGTRLLVL.

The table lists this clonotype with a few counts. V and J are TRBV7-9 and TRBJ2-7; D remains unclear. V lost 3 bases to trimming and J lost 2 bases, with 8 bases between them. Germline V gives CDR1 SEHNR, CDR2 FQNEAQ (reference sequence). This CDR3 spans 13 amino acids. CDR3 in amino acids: CASSFTEAYEQYF. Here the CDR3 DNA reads TGTGCCAGCAGCTTTACAGAGGCCTACGAGCAGTACTTC.

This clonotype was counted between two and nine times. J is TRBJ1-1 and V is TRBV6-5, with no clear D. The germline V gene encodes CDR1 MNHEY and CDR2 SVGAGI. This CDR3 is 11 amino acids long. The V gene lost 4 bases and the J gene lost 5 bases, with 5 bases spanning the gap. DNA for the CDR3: TGTGCCAGCAGTTCGGAGACTGAAGCTTTCTTT. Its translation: CASSSETEAFF.

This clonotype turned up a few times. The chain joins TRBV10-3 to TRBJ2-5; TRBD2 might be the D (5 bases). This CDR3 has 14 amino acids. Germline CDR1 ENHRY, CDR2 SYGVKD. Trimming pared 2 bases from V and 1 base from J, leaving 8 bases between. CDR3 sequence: CAISETGVQETQYF. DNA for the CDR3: TGTGCCATCAGTGAGACCGGGGTCCAAGAGACCCAGTACTTC.

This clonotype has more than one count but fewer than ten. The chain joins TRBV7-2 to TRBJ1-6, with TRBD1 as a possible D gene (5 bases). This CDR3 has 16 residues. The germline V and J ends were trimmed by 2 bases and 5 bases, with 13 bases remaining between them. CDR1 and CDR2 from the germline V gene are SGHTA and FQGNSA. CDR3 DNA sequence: TGTGCCAGCAGCTTAAGGGGACCCCAAAATAATTCACCCCTCCACTTT. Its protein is CASSLRGPQNNSPLHF.

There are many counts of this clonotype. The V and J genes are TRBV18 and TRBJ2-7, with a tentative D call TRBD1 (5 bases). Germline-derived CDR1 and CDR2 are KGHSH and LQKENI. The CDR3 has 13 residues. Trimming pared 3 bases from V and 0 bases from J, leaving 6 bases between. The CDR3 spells CASSPQGSYEQYV. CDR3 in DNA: TGTGCCAGCTCACCCCAGGGCTCCTACGAGCAGTACGTC.

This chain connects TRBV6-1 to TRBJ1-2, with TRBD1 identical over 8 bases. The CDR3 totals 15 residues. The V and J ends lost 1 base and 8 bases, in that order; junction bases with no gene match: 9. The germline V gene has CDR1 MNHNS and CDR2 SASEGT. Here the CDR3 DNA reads TGTGCCAGCAGTGAAGGGGCTACAGGGGGAAGAGGCTACACCTTC. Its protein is CASSEGATGGRGYTF.

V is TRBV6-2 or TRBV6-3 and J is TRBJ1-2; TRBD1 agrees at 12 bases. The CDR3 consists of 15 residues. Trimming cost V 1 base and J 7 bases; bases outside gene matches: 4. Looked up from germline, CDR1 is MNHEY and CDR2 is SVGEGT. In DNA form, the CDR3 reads TGTGCCAGCAGTTACTTGGGACAGGGGGCGTTTGGCTACACCTTC. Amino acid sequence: CASSYLGQGAFGYTF.

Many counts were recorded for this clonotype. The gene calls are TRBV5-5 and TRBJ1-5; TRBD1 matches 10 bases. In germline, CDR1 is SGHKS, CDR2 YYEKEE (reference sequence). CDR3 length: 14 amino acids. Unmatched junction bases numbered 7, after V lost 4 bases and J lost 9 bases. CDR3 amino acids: CASSHYRDRGPQHF. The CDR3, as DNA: TGTGCCAGCAGCCACTACAGGGACAGGGGGCCCCAGCATTTT.

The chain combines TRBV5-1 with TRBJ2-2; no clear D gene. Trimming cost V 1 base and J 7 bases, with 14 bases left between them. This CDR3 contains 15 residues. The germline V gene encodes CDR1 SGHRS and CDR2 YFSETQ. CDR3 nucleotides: TGCGCCAGCAGCTTGTTAGGTGGAGCCGGCGGGGAGCTGTTTTTT. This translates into CASSLLGGAGGELFF.